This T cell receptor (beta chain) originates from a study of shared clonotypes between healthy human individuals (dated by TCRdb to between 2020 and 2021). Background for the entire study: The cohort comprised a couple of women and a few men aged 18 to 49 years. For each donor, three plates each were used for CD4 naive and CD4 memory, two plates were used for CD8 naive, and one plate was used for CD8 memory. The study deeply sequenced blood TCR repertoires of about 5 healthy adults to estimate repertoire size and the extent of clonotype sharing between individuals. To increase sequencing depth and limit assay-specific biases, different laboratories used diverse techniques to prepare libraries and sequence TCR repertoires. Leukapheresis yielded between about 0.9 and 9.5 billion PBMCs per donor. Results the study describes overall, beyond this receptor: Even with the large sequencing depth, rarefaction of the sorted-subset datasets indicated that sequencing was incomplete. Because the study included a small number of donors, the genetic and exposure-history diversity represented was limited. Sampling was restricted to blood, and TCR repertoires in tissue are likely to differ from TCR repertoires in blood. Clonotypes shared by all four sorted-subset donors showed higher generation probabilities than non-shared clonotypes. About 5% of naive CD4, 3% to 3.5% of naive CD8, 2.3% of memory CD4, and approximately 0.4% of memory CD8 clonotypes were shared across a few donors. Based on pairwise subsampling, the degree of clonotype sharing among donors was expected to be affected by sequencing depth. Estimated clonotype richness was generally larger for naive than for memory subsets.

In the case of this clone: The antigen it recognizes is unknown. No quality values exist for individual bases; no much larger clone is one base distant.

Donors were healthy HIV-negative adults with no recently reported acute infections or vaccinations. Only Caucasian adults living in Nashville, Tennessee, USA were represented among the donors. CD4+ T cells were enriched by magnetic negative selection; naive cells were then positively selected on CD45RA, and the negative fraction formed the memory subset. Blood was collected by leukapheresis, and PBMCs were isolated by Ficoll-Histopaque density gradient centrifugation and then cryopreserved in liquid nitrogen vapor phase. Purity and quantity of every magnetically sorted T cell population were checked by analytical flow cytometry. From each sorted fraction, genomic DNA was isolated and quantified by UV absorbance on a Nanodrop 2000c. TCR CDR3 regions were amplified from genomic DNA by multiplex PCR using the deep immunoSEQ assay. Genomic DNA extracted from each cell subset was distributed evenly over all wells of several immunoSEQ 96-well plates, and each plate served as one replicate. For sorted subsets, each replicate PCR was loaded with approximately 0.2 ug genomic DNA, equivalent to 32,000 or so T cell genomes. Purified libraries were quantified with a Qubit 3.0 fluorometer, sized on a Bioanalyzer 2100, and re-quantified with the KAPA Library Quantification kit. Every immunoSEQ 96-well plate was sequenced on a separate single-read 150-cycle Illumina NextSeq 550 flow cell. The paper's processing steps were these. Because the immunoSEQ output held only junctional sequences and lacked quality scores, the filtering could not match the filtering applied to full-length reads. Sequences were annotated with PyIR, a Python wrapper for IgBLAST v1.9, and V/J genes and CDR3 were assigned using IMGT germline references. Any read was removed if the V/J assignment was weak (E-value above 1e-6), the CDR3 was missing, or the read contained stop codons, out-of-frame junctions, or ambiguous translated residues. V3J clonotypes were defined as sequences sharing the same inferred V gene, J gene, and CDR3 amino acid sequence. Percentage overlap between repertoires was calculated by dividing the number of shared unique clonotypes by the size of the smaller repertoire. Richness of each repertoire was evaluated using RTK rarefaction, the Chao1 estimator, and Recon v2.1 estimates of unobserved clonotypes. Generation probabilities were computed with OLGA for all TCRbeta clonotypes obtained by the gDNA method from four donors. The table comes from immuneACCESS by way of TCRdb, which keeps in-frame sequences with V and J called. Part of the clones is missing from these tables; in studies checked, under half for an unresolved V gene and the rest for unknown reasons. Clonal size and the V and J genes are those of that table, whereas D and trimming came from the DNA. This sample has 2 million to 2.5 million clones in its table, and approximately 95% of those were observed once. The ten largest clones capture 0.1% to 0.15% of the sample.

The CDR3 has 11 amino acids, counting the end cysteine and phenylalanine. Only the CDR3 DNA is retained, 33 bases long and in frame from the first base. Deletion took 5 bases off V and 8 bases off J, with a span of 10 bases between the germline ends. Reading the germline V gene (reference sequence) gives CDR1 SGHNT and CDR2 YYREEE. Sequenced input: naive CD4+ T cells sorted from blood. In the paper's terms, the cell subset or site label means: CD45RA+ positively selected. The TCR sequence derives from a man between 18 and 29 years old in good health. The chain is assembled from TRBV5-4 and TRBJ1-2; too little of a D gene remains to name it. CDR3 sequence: CASSRDRGYTF. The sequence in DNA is TGTGCCAGCAGTCGGGATCGGGGCTACACCTTC.